Below, 30 T cell receptor beta chains from the same sample are listed, as sequenced in a study of blood T cells in healthy people across ages (dated by TCRdb to the mid-2010s). Receptor libraries were prepared by 5' RACE. TCRdb shows the sequencer as Illumina HiSeq 2500. The second PCR ran for roughly 6 to 11 cycles and used a J-beta primer mix along with a sample-barcoded 5' primer. The public reads were run again by TCRdb, first through fastp at Q25 and then through MiXCR, and only productive beta chains were kept. One record per CDR3 amino acid sequence lists the most common genes and DNA. Within this sample are 600,000 to 1,000,000 distinct CDR3 sequences, with 20% to 30% of them counted one time only. Of the sample, around 3.6% is held by the ten largest clones. These data also featured in a second study, about T cells of mothers and their children.

Sequenced material: blood. All receptors come from a boy younger than 18 in good health.

This clonotype came up a few times. The chain couples TRBV12-3 or TRBV12-4 to TRBJ2-1, with D tentatively TRBD1 (5 bases). This CDR3 is 20 amino acids long. Trimming removed 5 bases from V and 2 bases from J, with 28 bases in between. The CDR3 sequence: CASSGSQGVGKGITYNEQFF. The CDR3 nucleotides are TGTGCCAGCAGTGGATCGCAGGGCGTGGGAAAGGGCATAACCTACAATGAGCAGTTCTTC.

The sample holds a few counts of this clonotype. The chain employs TRBV6-1 and TRBJ2-5, with TRBD1 as a possible D gene (8 bases). Trimming removed 2 bases from V and 5 bases from J, with 18 bases in between. The germline CDR1 and CDR2 sequences are MNHNS and SASEGT. There are 16 residues in the CDR3. CDR3 amino acids: CASSELSGTGGETQYF. The CDR3 bases are TGTGCCAGCAGTGAACTCAGCGGGACAGGTGGGGAGACCCAGTACTTC.

This chain joins TRBV9 and TRBJ2-5; TRBD1 aligns across 7 bases. This CDR3 spans 15 amino acids. Germline CDR1 and CDR2: SGDLS and YYNGEE. The V and J ends lost 3 bases and 0 bases, in that order; junction bases with no gene match: 5. CDR3 coding DNA: TGTGCCAGCAGCGAAGGGACAGAGTACCAAGAGACCCAGTACTTC. This encodes CASSEGTEYQETQYF. Full variable domain (outside the CDR3, taken from reference TRBV9 and TRBJ2-5): DSGVTQTPKHLITATGQRVTLRCSPRSGDLSVYWYQQSLDQGLQFLIQYYNGEERAKGNILERFSAQQFPDLHSELNLSSLELGDSALYFCASSEGTEYQETQYFGPGTRLLVL.

The chain recombines TRBV3-1 with TRBJ1-1; D call uncertain. The CDR3 has 14 amino acids. The germline V and J ends were trimmed by 4 bases and 2 bases, with 11 bases remaining between them. In germline, CDR1 is LGHDT, CDR2 YNNKEL (reference sequence). The DNA for the CDR3 is TGTGCCAGCAGCCGACCTTCGGATAACACTGAAGCTTTCTTT. Protein product: CASSRPSDNTEAFF.

V usage is TRBV20-1 and J usage is TRBJ1-6; the D is unclear. Germline V gives CDR1 DFQATT, CDR2 SNEGSKA (reference sequence). The CDR3 is made up of 13 amino acids. V shed 2 bases and J shed 5 bases, with 7 bases lying between them. The CDR3 coding sequence is TGCAGTGCTAGAAGGGCAGATAATTCACCCCTCCACTTT. Its protein is CSARRADNSPLHF.

The chain carries TRBV28 and TRBJ2-5, with 14 bases lining up with TRBD2. The germline V gene encodes CDR1 MDHEN and CDR2 SYDVKM. J gave up 0 bases and V 8 bases, and 11 bases lay outside the gene matches. There are 18 residues in the CDR3. CDR3 loop: CASGPEGLAGGHQETQYF. CDR3 nucleotides: TGTGCCAGCGGTCCCGAAGGACTAGCGGGGGGACACCAAGAGACCCAGTACTTC.

The genes are TRBV7-2 and TRBJ1-2, with D unresolved. Between the trimmed V and J ends, which lost 6 bases and 7 bases, there was a span of 18 bases. CDR3 size: 14 residues. Germline V gene data show CDR1 as SGHTA and CDR2 as FQGNSA. The CDR3 DNA is TGTGCCAGCAGTTCCCTCGGGCGGCCGGGTGGCTACACCTTC. It yields the protein CASSSLGRPGGYTF.

Details on this clonotype: A much larger clone is a single base away; this may be a read error. The chain recombines TRBV7-9 with TRBJ2-5, with D possibly being TRBD1 (6 bases). The J call could be wrong; TRBJ2-7 is a better fit for the DNA end. Germline V gives CDR1 SEHNR, CDR2 FQNEAQ (reference sequence). The CDR3 totals 15 residues. CDR3 in amino acids: CASSLARTVPYEQYF. The CDR3 DNA is TGTGCCAGCAGCTTAGCCCGGACAGTCCCCTACGAGCAGTACTTC.

This rearrangement joins TRBV9 to TRBJ1-2; D gene unclear. This CDR3 is built from 16 residues. Trimming removed 0 bases from V and 8 bases from J, with 20 bases in between. Germline V gene lookup returns CDR1 SGDLS and CDR2 YYNGEE. This CDR3 is CASSVGGPRGFTGYTF. In DNA, the CDR3 is TGTGCCAGCAGCGTAGGTGGGCCTCGAGGTTTCACAGGCTACACCTTC.

This clonotype was seen a few times. The chain is built from TRBV11-2 and TRBJ1-1; D possibly corresponds to TRBD1 (5 bases). The CDR3 is 15 amino acids. The germline CDR1 and CDR2 sequences are SGHAT and FQNNGV. Trimming pared 5 bases from V and 8 bases from J, leaving 21 bases between. CDR3 region: CASSPHGGSSTEAFF. CDR3 bases: TGTGCCAGCAGCCCGCATGGGGGGTCCAGCACCGAAGCTTTCTTT.

This clonotype was found once. This sequence joins TRBV9 and TRBJ2-4; D perhaps matches TRBD2 (7 bases). This CDR3 is 20 amino acids long. Germline V gene sequence: CDR1 SGDLS, CDR2 YYNGEE. V dropped 0 bases and J dropped 0 bases, with 22 bases sitting between them. The CDR3 reads CASSVDPSGGAQLAKNIQYF. CDR3 DNA: TGTGCCAGCAGCGTAGATCCGAGTGGGGGGGCGCAACTAGCCAAAAACATTCAGTACTTC.

In this sample, this clonotype turned up a few times. The chain has TRBV15 and TRBJ1-2; no clear D. CDR3 length equals 13 residues. CDR1 and CDR2 from the germline V gene are LNHNV and YYDKDF (reference sequence). V lost 1 base and J lost 4, with 7 bases in between. The DNA of the CDR3 is TGTGCCACCAGCAGAGGTTTGGGCTATGGCTACACCTTC. Translated, it gives CATSRGLGYGYTF. Full variable domain (missing parts from reference TRBV15 and TRBJ1-2): DAMVIQNPRYQVTQFGKPVTLSCSQTLNHNVMYWYQQKSSQAPKLLFHYYDKDFNNEADTPDNFQSRRPNTSFCFLDIRSPGLGDTAMYLCATSRGLGYGYTFGSGTRLTVV.

Details on this clonotype: The junction shows a germline mismatch at one end, possibly a read error. The rearrangement joins TRBV27 to TRBJ2-3; 11 bases agree with TRBD1. CDR1 and CDR2 (germline): MNHEY, SMNVEV (reference sequence). CDR3 size: 16 residues. CDR3 sequence: CVSSAGQGALSDTQYF. In DNA, the CDR3 is TGTGTCAGCAGTGCAGGACAGGGGGCTTTATCGGATACGCAGTATTTT.

This clonotype appeared a few times. This sequence joins TRBV3-1 and TRBJ2-5; perhaps D is TRBD1 or TRBD2 (5 bases each). Trimming stripped 0 bases from V and 7 bases from J, with 12 bases between. The CDR3 contains 14 residues. Germline values: CDR1 LGHDT, CDR2 YNNKEL (reference sequence). The CDR3 loop is CASSQESAGRTQYF. The CDR3 bases are TGTGCCAGCAGCCAAGAATCTGCAGGGAGGACCCAGTACTTC.

The CDR3 region is CSARGGGETEQFF. DNA for the CDR3: TGCAGCGCCCGAGGGGGGGGCGAGACTGAGCAGTTCTTC. The chain links TRBV29-1 to TRBJ2-1, with D maybe TRBD2 (7 bases). Trimming left V 7 bases short and J 9 bases short, with 19 bases between. Germline V gene lookup returns CDR1 SQVTM and CDR2 ANQGSEA. This CDR3 region has 13 residues.

This clonotype was observed a handful of times. The chain is built from TRBV7-9 and TRBJ2-5; D might be TRBD2 (6 bases). The end of the DNA aligns better with TRBJ2-7, so the J call may be wrong. This CDR3 region has 12 residues. Germline V gene lookup returns CDR1 SEHNR and CDR2 FQNEAQ (reference sequence). The CDR3 is CAGGPEGYEQYF. The CDR3 region has the DNA TGTGCCGGCGGGCCGGAGGGCTACGAGCAGTACTTC.

This clonotype was detected only a few times. V is TRBV4-2 and J is TRBJ2-7; 7 bases line up with TRBD2. The CDR3 has 16 residues. CDR1 LGHNA and CDR2 YNFKEQ come from the germline V gene. Trimming at V came to 0 bases and at J to 3 bases, leaving 8 bases not matched to a gene. CDR3 DNA sequence: TGTGCCAGCAGCCAAGAATCGGCGGGAGTTATCTACGAGCAGTACTTC. It codes for CASSQESAGVIYEQYF.

A few counts support this clonotype. The genes are TRBV2 and TRBJ1-4; no definite D call. Germline CDR1 reads SNHLY; CDR2 reads FYNNEI. CDR3 size: 13 residues. V lost 2 bases and J 11 bases, leaving 12 bases between the germline ends. CDR3 region: CASSESGFRKLFF. The CDR3 DNA is TGTGCCAGCAGTGAATCTGGGTTTCGGAAACTGTTTTTT.

In this sample, this clonotype turned up a few times. V and J are TRBV13 and TRBJ2-1; 8 bases line up with TRBD2. The CDR3 consists of 14 residues. Germline-derived CDR1 and CDR2 are PRHDT and FYEKMQ (reference sequence). V shed 4 bases, J shed 7 bases, and the junction held 6 bases outside the gene matches. The CDR3 protein is CASSSSGGTNEQFF. In nucleotides, the CDR3 is TGTGCCAGCAGCTCCAGCGGGGGTACGAATGAGCAGTTCTTC. The full variable domain, with the rest looked up from reference TRBV13 and TRBJ2-1, is AAGVIQSPRHLIKEKRETATLKCYPIPRHDTVYWYQQGPGQDPQFLISFYEKMQSDKGSIPDRFSAQQFSDYHSELNMSSLELGDSALYFCASSSSGGTNEQFFGPGTRLTVL.

The V gene is TRBV9, the J gene TRBJ1-4; TRBD1 is a possible D gene (5 bases). CDR3 length equals 14 residues. Trimming stripped 4 bases from V and 6 bases from J, with 13 bases between. The V gene's germline CDR1 is SGDLS and CDR2 YYNGEE. The CDR3 DNA is TGTGCCAGCAGCCCGGGACTATGGGATGAAAAACTGTTTTTT. Translation: CASSPGLWDEKLFF.

The chain combines TRBV4-1 with TRBJ2-7; D gene uncertain. V dropped 1 base and J dropped 6 bases, with 13 bases sitting between them. The CDR3 covers 14 residues. CDR1 and CDR2 (germline): MGHRA, YSYEKL. The CDR3 bases are TGCGCCAGCAGCCAAGTCGTGGAACGCTTCGAGCAGTACTTC. Its protein product is CASSQVVERFEQYF.

The chain carries TRBV9 and TRBJ1-2; D is unresolved. Germline values: CDR1 SGDLS, CDR2 YYNGEE. The CDR3 sequence is 12 residues long. V lost 3 bases to trimming and J lost 7 bases, with 10 bases between them. The CDR3, as DNA: TGTGCCAGCAGCGGGGTCCCTTTTGGCTACACCTTC. It is translated as CASSGVPFGYTF.

The sample holds a few counts of this clonotype. CDR3 nucleotide sequence: TGTGCCAGCAGCGTCGCAGACAGGGGAGTCCACTATGGCTACACCTTC. Its translation: CASSVADRGVHYGYTF. The V call is TRBV9, the J call TRBJ1-2; the match to TRBD1 covers 8 bases. Germline V lookup: CDR1 SGDLS, CDR2 YYNGEE. The CDR3 is made up of 16 amino acids. Losses at the gene ends were 2 bases for V and 3 bases for J; bases not matched to a gene: 9. Supplemented by reference TRBV9 and TRBJ1-2, the full variable domain reads DSGVTQTPKHLITATGQRVTLRCSPRSGDLSVYWYQQSLDQGLQFLIQYYNGEERAKGNILERFSAQQFPDLHSELNLSSLELGDSALYFCASSVADRGVHYGYTFGSGTRLTVV.

This clonotype was counted at least ten times. The rearrangement links TRBV29-1 to TRBJ2-7; 7 nucleotides agree with TRBD1. J gave up 2 bases and V 5 bases, and 3 bases lay outside the gene matches. The length of the CDR3 is 12 residues. CDR1 is SQVTM and CDR2 is ANQGSEA in the germline V gene. The CDR3 is CSVSQGAYEQYF. CDR3 DNA: TGCAGCGTTTCCCAGGGGGCCTACGAGCAGTACTTC.

V usage is TRBV5-1 and J usage is TRBJ2-7; D not certain. This CDR3 spans 14 amino acids. The V and J ends lost 0 bases and 2 bases respectively, with 9 bases between them. Germline V lookup: CDR1 SGHRS, CDR2 YFSETQ. CDR3 DNA: TGCGCCAGCAGCTTGGTTGGGAACACCTACGAGCAGTACTTC. Translated, it gives CASSLVGNTYEQYF. The full variable domain, completed using reference TRBV5-1 and TRBJ2-7, is KAGVTQTPRYLIKTRGQQVTLSCSPISGHRSVSWYQQTPGQGLQFLFEYFSETQRNKGNFPGRFSGRQFSNSRSEMNVSTLELGDSALYLCASSLVGNTYEQYFGPGTRLTVT.

The rearrangement joins TRBV28 to TRBJ2-5; 10 nucleotides agree with TRBD1. CDR3 size: 17 residues. The trim removed 5 bases at V and 5 bases at J, leaving 14 bases unmatched. Per the germline V gene, CDR1 is MDHEN and CDR2 is SYDVKM. In nucleotides, the CDR3 is TGTGCCAGCAGTCAATCCCGTCCGGGACAGGGGCCCGAGACCCAGTACTTC. It encodes CASSQSRPGQGPETQYF.

This clonotype was picked up a small number of times. The chain links TRBV29-1 to TRBJ2-3; TRBD2 is a possible D gene (5 bases). Germline CDR1 is SQVTM and CDR2 is ANQGSEA. V lost 6 bases, J lost 1 base, and 11 bases lay in between. This CDR3 is built from 13 residues. The CDR3 spells CSVDWGGTDTQYF. For the CDR3, the DNA is TGCAGCGTGGACTGGGGAGGCACAGATACGCAGTATTTT.

This rearrangement joins TRBV4-1 to TRBJ1-1; D is ambiguous. V lost 1 base to trimming and J lost 11 bases, with 14 bases between them. The CDR3 is made up of 13 amino acids. Germline V gene lookup returns CDR1 MGHRA and CDR2 YSYEKL. CDR3 nucleotides: TGCGCCAGCAGCCAAGTTAGAGGGATAGAGGCTTTCTTT. This translates into CASSQVRGIEAFF.

There are a few counts of this clonotype. This rearrangement joins TRBV15 to TRBJ2-5, with D possibly matching TRBD2 (6 bases). Deletions cut 2 bases from V and 6 bases from J, with 10 bases between. CDR3 length equals 13 residues. The germline CDR1 and CDR2 sequences are LNHNV and YYDKDF (reference sequence). The CDR3 here is CATSRNSGQTQYF. CDR3 in DNA: TGTGCCACCAGCAGAAATAGCGGCCAGACCCAGTACTTC.

This chain connects TRBV3-1 to TRBJ2-3; no firm D call. Trimming shortened V by 4 bases and J by 5 bases, and 19 bases separated the two germline ends. The V gene's germline CDR1 is LGHDT and CDR2 YNNKEL (reference sequence). This CDR3 region has 16 residues. CDR3 residues: CASSPRWHSGVDTQYF. The CDR3, as DNA: TGTGCCAGCAGCCCCCGGTGGCATTCGGGCGTAGATACGCAGTATTTT.